These T cell receptor beta chains were read from a single sample in a study of identical twins. TCRdb redid the calling of the 5' RACE reads with MiXCR, one entry per CDR3 protein. The sample has about 690,000 distinct CDR3 sequences, over 5% seen once. The sample was naive T cells sorted from blood. The receptor source for this set is a man between 18 and 29 years old in good health. CDR3s include the opening cysteine and the closing phenylalanine or tryptophan. A D gene is named only where the DNA matches it firmly. Only some rows state a clone size, as once, few, many or a class for expanded clones.

many	TRBV20-1	TRBJ1-1	14	TRBD1	CSASEPGQGSFYFF	TGCAGTGCTAGCGAACCGGGACAGGGTTCTTTTTACTTCTTT
-	TRBV5-5	TRBJ2-2	13	-	CASSFSGVGELFF	TGTGCCAGCAGCTTTTCGGGAGTCGGGGAGCTGTTTTTT
many	TRBV12-3/TRBV12-4	TRBJ1-5	14	-	CASNLEFSNQPQHF	TGTGCCAGCAACTTAGAGTTTAGCAATCAGCCCCAGCATTTT
-	TRBV6-1	TRBJ2-1	16	TRBD2	CASSPLAGKSYNEQFF	TGTGCCAGCAGTCCTCTAGCGGGAAAATCCTACAATGAGCAGTTCTTC
many	TRBV6-1	TRBJ2-7	15	TRBD2	CASSRTSGSSYEQYF	TGTGCCAGCAGTAGAACGAGCGGGAGCTCCTACGAGCAGTACTTC
few	TRBV20-1	TRBJ2-3	14	-	CSASYSQSTDTQYF	TGCAGTGCTAGCTACAGCCAAAGCACAGATACGCAGTATTTT
-	TRBV20-1	TRBJ1-5	14	TRBD1	CSARDGTGRQPQHF	TGCAGTGCTAGAGATGGGACAGGTCGTCAGCCCCAGCATTTT
-	TRBV5-1	TRBJ2-7	15	TRBD2	CASSLVAGESYEQYF	TGCGCCAGCAGCTTGGTCGCGGGAGAATCCTACGAGCAGTACTTC
many	TRBV29-1	TRBJ2-1	15	-	CSVELTGSFYNEQFF	TGCAGCGTTGAGTTGACGGGGAGCTTCTACAATGAGCAGTTCTTC
many	TRBV20-1	TRBJ1-2	14	-	CSASTPLGTRGYTF	TGCAGTGCTAGCACCCCTCTCGGCACGAGGGGCTACACCTTC
many	TRBV5-1	TRBJ2-7	13	-	CASSLGGTNEQYF	TGCGCCAGCAGCTTGGGAGGGACAAACGAGCAGTACTTC
many	TRBV10-3	TRBJ2-5	12	-	CAIGGAQETQYF	TGTGCCATCGGGGGGGCCCAAGAGACCCAGTACTTC
-	TRBV6-1	TRBJ2-1	17	-	CASSPYPGRSSYNEQFF	TGTGCCAGCAGTCCCTACCCGGGACGGAGCTCCTACAATGAGCAGTTCTTC
few	TRBV20-1	TRBJ2-1	15	TRBD2	CSARDPGTSHNEQFF	TGCAGTGCTAGAGATCCGGGGACTAGTCACAATGAGCAGTTCTTC
few	TRBV7-2	TRBJ2-3	18	TRBD2	CASSLASGRAEERDTQYF	TGTGCCAGCAGCTTAGCTAGCGGGAGGGCCGAGGAGAGGGATACGCAGTATTTT
many	TRBV6-5	TRBJ2-2	16	-	CASSYSTGANTGELFF	TGTGCCAGCAGTTACTCCACGGGGGCGAACACCGGGGAGCTGTTTTTT
many	TRBV20-1	TRBJ2-3	14	TRBD2	CSALAGDATDTQYF	TGCAGTGCTTTAGCGGGAGACGCGACAGATACGCAGTATTTT
few	TRBV7-9	TRBJ2-2	16	-	CASSLVRGRYTGELFF	TGTGCCAGCAGCTTAGTGAGGGGTCGATACACCGGGGAGCTGTTTTTT
many	TRBV12-3/TRBV12-4	TRBJ1-1	12	-	CASGSERGPGFF	TGTGCCAGCGGAAGCGAACGGGGTCCGGGATTCTTT
many	TRBV5-1	TRBJ2-3	16	TRBD1	CASSLQGQGITDTQYF	TGCGCCAGCAGCTTGCAAGGACAGGGCATCACAGATACGCAGTATTTT
few	TRBV19	TRBJ1-6	14	-	CASSIDGYNSPLHF	TGTGCCAGTAGTATTGATGGGTATAATTCACCCCTCCACTTT
many	TRBV20-1	TRBJ2-3	18	TRBD2	CSARPLAGGPQEQYTQYF	TGCAGTGCACGCCCCTTAGCGGGAGGGCCACAGGAACAATATACGCAGTATTTT
many	TRBV7-2	TRBJ1-2	17	-	CASRAVMGGPTRYGYTF	TGTGCCAGCAGGGCCGTTATGGGCGGCCCGACCCGATATGGCTACACCTTC
many	TRBV28	TRBJ2-5	16	TRBD2	CASSLPGLAGEETQYF	TGTGCCAGCAGTCTACCGGGACTAGCGGGAGAAGAGACCCAGTACTTC
many	TRBV13	TRBJ2-2	15	-	CASSPRTGHTGELFF	TGTGCCAGCAGCCCCCGGACGGGCCACACCGGGGAGCTGTTTTTT
few	TRBV6-1	TRBJ2-2	16	TRBD2	CASRKSGRGNTGELFF	TGTGCCAGCAGGAAAAGCGGGAGAGGAAACACCGGGGAGCTGTTTTTT
many	TRBV24-1	TRBJ2-3	15	-	CATSDQARGTDTQYF	TGTGCCACCAGTGATCAAGCGCGCGGCACAGATACGCAGTATTTT
-	TRBV5-1	TRBJ2-4	14	-	CASSLEARGDIQYF	TGCGCCAGCAGCTTGGAGGCCCGGGGAGACATTCAGTACTTC
-	TRBV20-1	TRBJ1-1	13	-	CSAPSYSAPEAFF	TGCAGTGCTCCATCCTACTCGGCCCCTGAAGCTTTCTTT
few	TRBV7-2	TRBJ2-3	13	-	CASSFGALDTQYF	TGTGCCAGCAGCTTCGGAGCATTAGATACGCAGTATTTT
-	TRBV5-5	TRBJ2-3	15	-	CASTKTGHRTDTQYF	TGTGCCAGCACCAAGACAGGTCATCGCACAGATACGCAGTATTTT
-	TRBV20-1	TRBJ2-5	14	TRBD2	CSASPGTNQETQYF	TGCAGTGCTAGCCCCGGGACTAACCAAGAGACCCAGTACTTC
many	TRBV12-3/TRBV12-4	TRBJ2-5	14	-	CASSRTGYQETQYF	TGTGCCAGCAGCAGAACGGGGTACCAAGAGACCCAGTACTTC
-	TRBV24-1	TRBJ2-2	12	-	CATAAGTGELFF	TGTGCCACGGCGGCGGGGACCGGGGAGCTGTTTTTT
-	TRBV25-1	TRBJ2-1	16	TRBD1	CASSDGQGAAYNEQFF	TGTGCCAGCAGTGATGGACAGGGCGCGGCCTACAATGAGCAGTTCTTC
-	TRBV7-6	TRBJ2-3	17	-	CASSLFREQGGTDTQYF	TGTGCCAGCAGCTTATTCCGCGAGCAGGGTGGCACAGATACGCAGTATTTT
many	TRBV5-1	TRBJ2-1	17	TRBD2	CASSRSGTSGSRNEQFF	TGCGCCAGCAGCAGATCCGGGACTAGCGGGAGTCGGAATGAGCAGTTCTTC
few	TRBV28	TRBJ2-3	15	TRBD2	CASSLSGTSRHTQYF	TGTGCCAGCAGTTTGTCCGGGACTAGCCGTCATACGCAGTATTTT
many	TRBV29-1	TRBJ2-1	12	TRBD2	CSGRTSGSEQFF	TGCAGCGGCCGGACTAGCGGGAGTGAGCAGTTCTTC
many	TRBV4-2	TRBJ2-7	16	-	CASSQEPARGGAEQYF	TGTGCCAGCAGCCAAGAACCGGCCAGGGGAGGGGCCGAGCAGTACTTC